The rows below give T cell receptor beta chains drawn from one sample of a study of T-cell memory formation after mild COVID-19. TCRdb used MiXCR to reprocess the 5' RACE reads, holding one entry per CDR3 protein. The sample carries roughly 480,000 distinct CDR3 sequences, roughly 23% recorded once. Sequenced sample: PBMCs or a T cell subset sorted from them (not recorded which). These receptors all come from an adult woman who had mild COVID-19 (a few samples of this study predate the infection). Cell type and time point are not known. The CDR3 runs from the conserved cysteine through the conserved F or W. A D gene is named only where the DNA matches it firmly. The listing skips clone size in some rows; elsewhere it reads once, few, many or a size class.

>TRBD2|few|TRBV4-2|TRBJ2-3
TGTGCCAGCAGCCCGGGACTAGGTTCTGATACGCAGTATTTT
CASSPGLGSDTQYF
>.|.|TRBV29-1|TRBJ2-1
TGCAGCGCCTCCCGCGGCAATGAGCAGTTCTTC
CSASRGNEQFF
>TRBD1|many|TRBV5-1|TRBJ1-1
TGCGCCAGCAGCTTCTACAGGGGCCTTTACACTGAAGCTTTCTTT
CASSFYRGLYTEAFF
>TRBD2|few|TRBV7-2|TRBJ2-7
TGTGCCAGCAGCTTAAGGGTGAGCGGGAGTGACGAGCAGTACTTC
CASSLRVSGSDEQYF
>.|.|TRBV4-3|TRBJ2-3
TGCGCCAGCAGCCAAGAGGGTCCGAGAACTAGCACAGATACGCAGTATTTT
CASSQEGPRTSTDTQYF
>TRBD1|.|TRBV6-1|TRBJ2-1
TGTGCCAGCAACCCCGGGACAGTTTCGACGCAGTTCTTC
CASNPGTVSTQFF
>.|.|TRBV4-3|TRBJ2-1
TGCGCCAGCAGCCAAGACGCTTCCTTCTTTTACAATGAGCAGTTCTTC
CASSQDASFFYNEQFF
>TRBD2|.|TRBV2|TRBJ2-1
TGTGCCAGCAGTGAAGCCCCTAGCGGACTTTACAATGAGCAGTTCTTC
CASSEAPSGLYNEQFF
>.|.|TRBV29-1|TRBJ2-3
TGCAGCGTTGTTGGGGCGGCAGATACGCAGTATTTT
CSVVGAADTQYF
>.|.|TRBV20-1|TRBJ1-6
TGCAGTGCTGAAATCAGGGGTCGGGATTCACCCCTCCACTTT
CSAEIRGRDSPLHF
>TRBD2|.|TRBV20-1|TRBJ2-1
TGCAGTGCTAGAGATTTAGCTAGCGGGAGGAGCTACAATGAGCAGTTCTTC
CSARDLASGRSYNEQFF
>TRBD2|.|TRBV7-2|TRBJ2-3
TGTGCCACCACAGAGGCGGGGGGCACAGATACGCAGTATTTT
CATTEAGGTDTQYF
>TRBD1|.|TRBV5-1|TRBJ2-4
TGCGCCAGCAGCTGGGAGGGACAGGGAGTGCCGGGAGCCAAAAACATTCAGTACTTC
CASSWEGQGVPGAKNIQYF
>.|.|TRBV9|TRBJ1-2
TGTGCCAGCAGCGTTCAAGACTCCTGGAACTATGGCTACACCTTC
CASSVQDSWNYGYTF
>TRBD1|few|TRBV12-3/TRBV12-4|TRBJ1-1
TGTGCCAGCAGTTTAAGGGGACAGGGCGCTGAAGCTTTCTTT
CASSLRGQGAEAFF
>.|few|TRBV12-3/TRBV12-4|TRBJ2-1
TGTGCCAGCAGTTTTTCGGATGGGAGATACAATGAGCAGTTCTTC
CASSFSDGRYNEQFF
>TRBD1|.|TRBV5-6|TRBJ1-1
TGTGCCAGCAGCGACACGGACAGGGTGAGGACTGAAGCTTTCTTT
CASSDTDRVRTEAFF
>TRBD2|few|TRBV5-1|TRBJ2-1
TGCGCCAGCAGCTTGGTCGCGGGGGGGGGATACAATGAGCAGTTCTTC
CASSLVAGGGYNEQFF
>.|.|TRBV7-9|TRBJ2-2
TGTGCCAGCAGCTTAGAAGGTGGAACCTCCGGGGAGCTGTTTTTT
CASSLEGGTSGELFF
>TRBD1|.|TRBV5-1|TRBJ2-1
TGCGCCAGCAGCCAGGGGACAGGGGATCGGGGATACAATGAGCAGTTCTTC
CASSQGTGDRGYNEQFF
>.|.|TRBV21-1|TRBJ2-4
TGTGCCAGCGATGGGGTCAGACGAGCGGTTAAAAACATTCAGTACTTC
CASDGVRRAVKNIQYF
>TRBD1|.|TRBV6-1|TRBJ1-2
TGTGCCAGCAGTGAAGGGACAGGGGAGGGGGTTGGCTACACCTTC
CASSEGTGEGVGYTF
>.|many|TRBV7-9|TRBJ2-3
TGTGCCAGCAGATACCCGGACCGGTCAACGCAGTATTTT
CASRYPDRSTQYF
>TRBD2|few|TRBV4-2|TRBJ2-3
TGTGCCAGCAGCCCCTCGACTAGCGGGGGGGCCTTAGATACGCAGTATTTT
CASSPSTSGGALDTQYF
>TRBD2|.|TRBV7-9|TRBJ2-1
TGTGCCAGCACCCAGGCGACCGGGGGGGCCTTTGAGCAGTTCTTC
CASTQATGGAFEQFF
>TRBD2|few|TRBV5-1|TRBJ2-5
TGCGCCAGCAGCTTGGTAGCGGGGGAAGAGACCCAGTACTTC
CASSLVAGEETQYF
>.|once|TRBV29-1|TRBJ2-2
TGCAGCGGGAGGGACACGGATCACACCGGGGAGCTGTTTTTT
CSGRDTDHTGELFF
>.|.|TRBV7-6|TRBJ2-6
TGTGCCAGCAGCTTAGGGTGGGGCGAGGCCAACGTCCTGACTTTC
CASSLGWGEANVLTF
>.|few|TRBV30|TRBJ2-3
TGTGCCTGGAGTTGGGGGTCGTACTATGAGGATACGCAGTATTTT
CAWSWGSYYEDTQYF
>.|.|TRBV7-2|TRBJ2-1
TGTGCCAGCAGCTCCCGGGACTTTTACAATGAGCAGTTCTTC
CASSSRDFYNEQFF
>.|.|TRBV7-9|TRBJ2-7
TGTGCCAGCAGCGAAGGGGGGGCCTACGAGCAGTACTTC
CASSEGGAYEQYF
>TRBD1|few|TRBV6-5|TRBJ2-2
TGTGCCAGCAGAACAGGGGCCGGGGAGCTGTTTTTT
CASRTGAGELFF
>TRBD2|.|TRBV6-2/TRBV6-3|TRBJ2-1
TGTGCCAGCAGTTACTCCCGGGGGGGATACAATGAGCAGTTCTTC
CASSYSRGGYNEQFF
>.|.|TRBV7-9|TRBJ2-4
TGTGCCAGCAGCTTAGCGTCCCCCGTCTGGGAAAGGATCGGCATTCAGTACTTC
CASSLASPVWERIGIQYF
>TRBD2|.|TRBV7-3|TRBJ2-1
TGTGCCAGCAGCACCGGGACTAGCATTGGGGGGCAGTTCTTC
CASSTGTSIGGQFF
>.|.|TRBV7-8|TRBJ1-5
TGTGCCAGCAGCTTCTGGACAGTCGATAAAGGGGATCAGCCCCAGCATTTT
CASSFWTVDKGDQPQHF
>TRBD2|few|TRBV5-4|TRBJ2-1
TGTGCCAGCAGCCCCGGGACTAGAGGCTACAATGAGCAGTTCTTC
CASSPGTRGYNEQFF
>TRBD2|few|TRBV4-2|TRBJ2-7
TGTGCCAGCAGCCCTCCCGGTGGAGCGGGGAGCTACGAGCAGTACTTC
CASSPPGGAGSYEQYF
>.|few|TRBV7-9|TRBJ2-7
TGTGCCAGCAGCTCCAGCCCAGGGAGGCCCTACGAGCAGTACTTC
CASSSSPGRPYEQYF
>.|few|TRBV12-3/TRBV12-4|TRBJ2-1
TGTGCCAGCAGTCCCGGGACTCCTAATGAGCAGTTCTTC
CASSPGTPNEQFF
>TRBD1|.|TRBV24-1|TRBJ2-1
TGTGCCACCAGTGAGTATGGGACAGGGCATTCCTACAATGAGCAGTTCTTC
CATSEYGTGHSYNEQFF
>TRBD1|.|TRBV24-1|TRBJ2-2
TGTGCCACCAGTGATTGGGGACAGGGCGTTACCGGGGAGCTGTTTTTT
CATSDWGQGVTGELFF
>.|few|TRBV7-9|TRBJ2-1
TGTGCCAGCAGCTTAAACGGACAGCAGTTCTTC
CASSLNGQQFF
>TRBD1|.|TRBV10-3|TRBJ2-1
TGTGCCATCAGTGCACAGGGGGCGAAGAATGAGCAGTTCTTC
CAISAQGAKNEQFF
>.|few|TRBV6-5|TRBJ2-5
TGTGCCAGCAGTTACCGGGTGATGTCCCCGTGGGAGACCCAGTACTTC
CASSYRVMSPWETQYF
>TRBD2|few|TRBV7-3|TRBJ2-2
TGTGCCAGCAGCGCACTAGCGGGGGCCATCACCGGGGAGCTGTTTTTT
CASSALAGAITGELFF
>TRBD1|.|TRBV11-3|TRBJ1-1
TGTGCCAGCAGCACACGGGACAGCATGAACACTGAAGCTTTCTTT
CASSTRDSMNTEAFF
>.|.|TRBV9|TRBJ2-5
TGTGCCAGCAGCCCCTTCGGGCAAGAGACCCAGTACTTC
CASSPFGQETQYF
>TRBD2|.|TRBV5-6|TRBJ2-1
TGTGCCAGCAGCGTTACCCCTAGCGGGAGTGTCTATGAGCAGTTCTTC
CASSVTPSGSVYEQFF
>.|few|TRBV15|TRBJ2-2
TGTGCCACCAGCAGAGGATCCTCGAACACCGGGGAGCTGTTTTTT
CATSRGSSNTGELFF
>.|few|TRBV9|TRBJ2-1
TGTGCCAGCAGCGTGGAGGGAGGGGGCATGAAGGAGCAGTTCTTC
CASSVEGGGMKEQFF
>TRBD2|.|TRBV24-1|TRBJ2-7
TGTGCCACCGCAAGCTGGCGGGAGGGTTCCTACGAGCAGTACTTC
CATASWREGSYEQYF
>.|.|TRBV4-3|TRBJ2-2
TGCGCCAGCAGCCAAGACCGGGAGATTGGCGGGGAGCTGTTTTTT
CASSQDREIGGELFF
>.|.|TRBV2|TRBJ1-2
TGTGCCAGCAGTGAGTGGGAGGGAAGTCACTATGGCTACACCTTC
CASSEWEGSHYGYTF